This is a list of T cell receptor beta chains from one sample in a study of T cells in localized non-small cell lung cancer. The method was immunoSEQ multiplex PCR; TCRdb's version includes in-frame clones alone and lacks a portion of them. The table lists under 30,000 clones, roughly nine tenths of them singletons. Sequencing used peripheral blood, obtained before any cancer treatment. The receptors shown here come from a woman aged 35-70 years with stage I lung adenocarcinoma. The CDR3 runs from the conserved cysteine through the conserved F or W. The D gene is left open where the match is weak.

D	V	J	CDR3
.	TRBV5-1	TRBJ2-1	CASSAEGYVYNEQFF
.	TRBV10-3	TRBJ1-1	CAIRDDRLNTEAFF
TRBD2	TRBV29-1	TRBJ2-5	CSVEKTSGRQETQYF
.	TRBV12-5	TRBJ2-1	CASGSFGSYNEQFF
.	TRBV19	TRBJ1-1	CASTPGQGINIEAFF
.	TRBV5-4	TRBJ2-1	CASSLGEMGSYNEQFF
.	TRBV5-4	TRBJ1-1	CASKTNTEAFF
.	TRBV6-5	TRBJ1-2	CASSRQANNYGYTF
.	TRBV28	TRBJ1-1	CASSTRDDEAFF
.	TRBV28	TRBJ2-1	CATARSDEQFF
TRBD1	TRBV7-9	TRBJ2-2	CASSLGQGVNGELFF
TRBD2	TRBV28	TRBJ2-1	CASSPWEGGHRPESYNEQFF
.	TRBV15	TRBJ2-5	CATSASMPIKETQYF
TRBD2	TRBV28	TRBJ2-3	CASSSSGRGTDTQYF
.	TRBV9	TRBJ1-2	CASSVQGDGGYTF
.	TRBV4-3	TRBJ1-1	CASSQEVVMNTEAFF
.	TRBV19	TRBJ2-1	CASSSPTGGKVEQFF
TRBD2	TRBV2	TRBJ2-1	CASKGTSSPYNEQFF
TRBD1	TRBV5-8	TRBJ1-4	CASSPGTGVSGREKLFF